The source of this T cell receptor beta chain is a study of CD8+CD57+ T cells in acquired aplastic anemia. For CDR3 and TCR beta VDJ profiling, genomic DNA was the template used. Each CDR3 protein is one row after TCRdb ran MiXCR on the reads. Here the sample spans fewer than 200,000 distinct CDR3 sequences, roughly 48% being singletons. The sequenced patients had an expansion of CD8+CD57+ cells seen by flow cytometry. The CDR3 contains 14 residues. With V trimmed by 6 bases and J by 5 bases, 4 bases remained unmatched. Germline V gene sequence: CDR1 MGHDK, CDR2 SYGVNS. Sequences were obtained from sorted CD4+, CD8+, or CD8+CD57+ T cells (not recorded which) from PBMCs. This clonotype was sampled from a human donor with aplastic anemia. J is TRBJ2-1 and V is TRBV25-1; 10 nucleotides line up with TRBD2. This CDR3 is CASSVAGGHNEQFF. The CDR3 coding sequence is TGTGCCAGCAGCGTAGCGGGAGGTCACAATGAGCAGTTCTTC. Full variable domain (outside the CDR3, taken from reference TRBV25-1 and TRBJ2-1): EADIYQTPRYLVIGTGKKITLECSQTMGHDKMYWYQQDPGMELHLIHYSYGVNSTEKGDLSSESTVSRIRTEHFPLTLESARPSHTSQYLCASSVAGGHNEQFFGPGTRLTVL.